This T cell receptor beta chain was recovered during a study of blood T cell repertoires in COVID-19. Study-wide context: Spain, Italy and the United States supplied samples that represented acute and convalescent COVID-19. T cells, B-cell-depleted T cells, or PBMCs provided the cDNA or gDNA that served as material.

How the authors handled the data: Amplification of reference gene primers provided the estimated nucleated cell counts. The data were produced by immunoSEQ multiplex PCR, yet TCRdb's version contains in-frame clones alone and is incomplete. V and J calls plus clone size are reproduced from that table; the DNA served to infer D and trimming. The sample shows about 62,000 clones, under 85% of them seen only once. The receptor was derived from a woman aged 45-60 years with active or convalescent COVID-19. The source material was peripheral blood.

The CDR3 is CASSSTGNYGYTF. DNA of the CDR3: TGTGCCAGCAGCTCAACTGGTAACTATGGCTACACCTTC. J is TRBJ1-2 and V is TRBV5-4; D ambiguous. The CDR3 contains 13 residues. Germline V CDR1 and CDR2: SGHNT, YYREEE (reference sequence). Trimming cost V 3 bases and J 1 base, with 7 bases left between them.